The T cell receptor beta chain described here comes from a study of regulatory T cells in long-lasting Graves disease. Germline V gene data show CDR1 as LNHNV and CDR2 as YYDKDF (reference sequence). J was trimmed by 5 bases and V by 1 base; bases with no gene match: 7. There are 15 residues in the CDR3. The time point is: newly diagnosed GD, antithyroid drugs for less than 3 months. Extracted RNA from PBMCs served as the source of the TCR library. Building of the TCR beta libraries involved iRepertoire HTBI primers and Arm-PCR of CDR3 regions. TCRdb re-called the multiplex PCR reads with MiXCR, one entry per CDR3 protein. The sample lists 400,000 to 500,000 distinct CDR3 sequences; less than 20% were seen once. General study results and limits: Preferential use of TRBV28, TRBJ1-2 and TRBJ2-5 was seen in persistent disease.

This clonotype was detected many times. Its antigen is currently unknown. The same data also contributed to another study, on T cells in Graves' hyperthyroidism and ophthalmopathy. This second study says: Investigators excluded patients with uncontrolled infection, other autoimmune disease, pregnancy or lactation. First-round RT-PCR targeting the TCR CDR3 was performed with the HTBI primer set.

The V call is TRBV15, the J call TRBJ2-7; the match to TRBD2 covers 8 bases. This receptor was obtained from a woman aged 25 to 39 with Graves disease. Sequencing used peripheral blood mononuclear cells (PBMCs), obtained at new diagnosis, from a patient treated with antithyroid drugs. CDR3 amino acids: CATSRGAGVLNEQYF. CDR3 in DNA: TGTGCCACCAGCAGAGGAGCGGGAGTCTTGAACGAGCAGTACTTC.